This record concerns one T cell receptor beta chain sequence. Its specificity is unknown. These data are taken from a study of blood T cells in healthy people across ages. Study results and limitations: Whereas aged donors had fewer naive CD4+ cells, long-lived donors had more of them and higher diversity.

The second PCR ran roughly 6 to 11 cycles with a sample-barcoded 5' primer and J-beta primers. TCRdb reanalysed the 5' RACE reads using MiXCR and keeps one entry per CDR3 protein. The table includes some 640,000 distinct CDR3 sequences, about 30% detected once. Each donor had ten milliliters of peripheral blood drawn. Specimen: blood. The sequence came from a woman older than 75 in good health.

DNA for the CDR3: TGTGCCAGCAGCGTAGTCGGGGGGCTGGGCACAGATACGCAGTATTTT. It codes for CASSVVGGLGTDTQYF. This chain joins TRBV9 and TRBJ2-3, with D tentatively TRBD2 (7 bases). Germline CDR1 is SGDLS and CDR2 is YYNGEE. This CDR3 is 16 amino acids long. V dropped 0 bases and J dropped 1 base, with 12 bases sitting between them. Drawing the rest from reference TRBV9 and TRBJ2-3, the complete variable domain is DSGVTQTPKHLITATGQRVTLRCSPRSGDLSVYWYQQSLDQGLQFLIQYYNGEERAKGNILERFSAQQFPDLHSELNLSSLELGDSALYFCASSVVGGLGTDTQYFGPGTRLTVL.